The T cell receptor beta chain under discussion was sequenced for a study of graft-versus-host responses after intestinal transplantation. Background on the study: Every one of the recipients received anti-thymocyte globulin induction and afterwards took tacrolimus and steroids for roughly three years. Study conclusions and caveats: Peak circulating GvH clone levels tracked with early post-transplant HvG declines. GvH clones appeared in recipient marrow, some first in ileum or blood. Individuals carrying graft-donor T cell macrochimerism showed high graft-versus-host to host-versus-graft clonal ratios in allografts.

Data came from immunoSEQ multiplex PCR; TCRdb stores just in-frame clones and leaves some out. This table holds 96,000 or so clones, approximately 90% found once. In regard to this clone: Its antigen is currently unknown.

J lost 7 bases, V lost 0 bases, and 9 bases had no gene match. There are 16 residues in the CDR3. Germline-derived CDR1 and CDR2 are SGHTA and FQGNSA. This clonotype was obtained from a human donor who received an intestinal transplant. J is TRBJ1-2 and V is TRBV7-2; 9 nucleotides align to TRBD1. The sequencing here drew on unstimulated CD4+ T cells sorted from spleen or lymph node cells, taken before intestinal transplant. CDR3 in DNA: TGTGCCAGCAGCTTAGCCCCGGGACAGGGTTTGTTTGGCTACACCTTC. Its translation: CASSLAPGQGLFGYTF. Together with reference TRBV7-2 and TRBJ1-2, the CDR3 gives the full variable domain: GAGVSQSPSNKVTEKGKDVELRCDPISGHTALYWYRQSLGQGLEFLIYFQGNSAPDKSGLPSDRFSAERTGGSVSTLTIQRTQQEDSAVYLCASSLAPGQGLFGYTFGSGTRLTVV.